What follows describes a single TCR beta chain. Its cognate antigen is unknown. This sample is drawn from a study of T cell responses to AZD1222 COVID-19 vaccine. Assay used: immunoSEQ multiplex PCR; TCRdb lists only in-frame clones, some missing. The table records some 190,000 clones, roughly nine tenths of them present only once. Second-dose timings of about 4 or about 12 weeks were pooled. Study results and caveats: The reported proportion of spike-specific TCRs targeting unmutated variant regions was nearly half.

The starting material was peripheral blood, obtained 28 days after the second AZD1222 dose. This TCR was sampled from an adult who received the AZD1222 COVID-19 vaccine.

The CDR3 sequence: CASSIRRQGMSNQPQHF. CDR3 coding DNA: TGTGCCAGTAGTATCCGGAGACAGGGGATGAGCAATCAGCCCCAGCATTTT. The gene calls are TRBV19 and TRBJ1-5; 8 nucleotides line up with TRBD1. This CDR3 is built from 17 residues. Trimming cost V 3 bases and J 1 base; bases outside gene matches: 8. The germline V gene has CDR1 LNHDA and CDR2 SQIVND (reference sequence).